This T cell receptor beta chain was identified in a study of T cell repertoires in cytomegalovirus infection. In the study overall: The public TCR beta signatures pointed to both CMV infection and matching HLA type.

Deletions cut 1 base from V and 4 bases from J, with 11 bases between. The CDR3 is 15 amino acids. Germline CDR1 SGHVS, CDR2 FNYEAQ. The table lists this clonotype with many counts. Its specificity is not known. General study points: In two of eight donors, the top clonotype was HLA-C-restricted CMV-specific.

One entry per CDR3 protein, called by TCRdb with MiXCR from the reads. The sample holds approximately 990,000 distinct CDR3 sequences, approximately 30% seen once. The source was cultured CD8+ T cells from PBMCs, collected from culture after CMV antigen stimulation. The J gene is TRBJ1-3, the V gene TRBV7-6; tentatively, D is TRBD1 (5 bases). This TCR was sampled from a human donor in good health (CMV status not recorded). Some clones in this sample may be carry-over from other donors' samples. CDR3 nucleotides: TGTGCCAGCAGCTTAGGCTTGACAGAAGGAAACACCATATATTTT. This sequence encodes CASSLGLTEGNTIYF.